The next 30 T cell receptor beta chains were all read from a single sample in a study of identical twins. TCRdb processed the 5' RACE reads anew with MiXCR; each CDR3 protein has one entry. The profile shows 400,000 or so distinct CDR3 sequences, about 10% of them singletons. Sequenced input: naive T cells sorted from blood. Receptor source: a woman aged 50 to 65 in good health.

CDR3 in DNA: TGCGCCAGCAGCTTGGACTGGGGCCGGAACGAGCAGTACGTC. It specifies CASSLDWGRNEQYV. V is TRBV5-1 and J is TRBJ2-7; the D gene is possibly TRBD1 (5 bases). Germline CDR1 is SGHRS and CDR2 is YFSETQ. The CDR3 runs to 14 residues. V shed 0 bases and J shed 5 bases, with 12 bases lying between them.

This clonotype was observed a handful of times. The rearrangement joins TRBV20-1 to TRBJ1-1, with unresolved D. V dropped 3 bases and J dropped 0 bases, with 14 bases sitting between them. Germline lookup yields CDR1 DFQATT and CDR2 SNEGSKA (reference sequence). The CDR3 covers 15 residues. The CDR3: CSASRGVWVNTEAFF. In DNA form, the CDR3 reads TGCAGTGCTAGTCGGGGAGTCTGGGTGAACACTGAAGCTTTCTTT.

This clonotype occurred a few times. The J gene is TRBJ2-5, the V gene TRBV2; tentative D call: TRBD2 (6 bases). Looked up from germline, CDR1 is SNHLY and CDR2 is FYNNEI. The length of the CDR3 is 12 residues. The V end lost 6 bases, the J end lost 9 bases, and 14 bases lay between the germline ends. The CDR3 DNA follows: TGTGCCAGCAGAGGGGACTTCCGGGCCCAGTACTTC. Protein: CASRGDFRAQYF.

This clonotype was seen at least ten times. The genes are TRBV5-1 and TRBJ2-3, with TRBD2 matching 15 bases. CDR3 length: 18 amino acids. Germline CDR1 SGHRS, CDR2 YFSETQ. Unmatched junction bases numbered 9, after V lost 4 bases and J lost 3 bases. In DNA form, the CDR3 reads TGCGCCAGCAGCCTGACAGGGGGGACTAGCGGGAGGACAGATACGCAGTATTTT. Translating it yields CASSLTGGTSGRTDTQYF.

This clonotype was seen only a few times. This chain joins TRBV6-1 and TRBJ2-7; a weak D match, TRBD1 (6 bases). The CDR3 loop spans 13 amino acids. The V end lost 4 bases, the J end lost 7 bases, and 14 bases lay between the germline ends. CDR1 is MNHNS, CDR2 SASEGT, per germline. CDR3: CASSASGTLEQYV. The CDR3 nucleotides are TGTGCCAGCAGTGCGAGTGGGACACTAGAGCAGTACGTC.

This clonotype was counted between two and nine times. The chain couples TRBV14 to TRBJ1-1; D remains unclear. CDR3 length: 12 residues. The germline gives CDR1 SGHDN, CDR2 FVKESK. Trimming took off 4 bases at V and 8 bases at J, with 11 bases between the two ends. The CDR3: CASSRSPSEAFF. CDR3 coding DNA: TGTGCCAGCAGCCGCTCCCCTTCAGAAGCTTTCTTT.

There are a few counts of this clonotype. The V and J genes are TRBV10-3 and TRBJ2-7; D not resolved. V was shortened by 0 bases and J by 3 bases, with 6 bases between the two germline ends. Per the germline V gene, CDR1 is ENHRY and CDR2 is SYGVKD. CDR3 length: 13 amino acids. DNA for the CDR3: TGTGCCATCAGTGAGTCGGTGAGCTACGAGCAGTACGTC. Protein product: CAISESVSYEQYV.

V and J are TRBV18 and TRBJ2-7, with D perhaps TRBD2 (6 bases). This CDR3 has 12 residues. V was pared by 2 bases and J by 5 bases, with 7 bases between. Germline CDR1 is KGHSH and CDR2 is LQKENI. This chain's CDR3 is CASSPSGDEQYV. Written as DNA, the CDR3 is TGTGCCAGCTCACCATCGGGGGACGAGCAGTACGTC.

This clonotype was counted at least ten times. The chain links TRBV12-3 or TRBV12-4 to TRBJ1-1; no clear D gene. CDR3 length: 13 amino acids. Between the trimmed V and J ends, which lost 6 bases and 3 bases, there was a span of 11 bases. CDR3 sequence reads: CASRYPRDTEAFF. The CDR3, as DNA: TGTGCCAGCAGATACCCACGAGACACTGAAGCTTTCTTT.

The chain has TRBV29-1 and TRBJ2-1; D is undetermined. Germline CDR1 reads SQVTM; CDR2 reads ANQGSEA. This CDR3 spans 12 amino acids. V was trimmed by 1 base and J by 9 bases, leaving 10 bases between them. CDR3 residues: CSVEGTAFEQFF. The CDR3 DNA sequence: TGCAGCGTTGAAGGAACGGCGTTTGAGCAGTTCTTC.

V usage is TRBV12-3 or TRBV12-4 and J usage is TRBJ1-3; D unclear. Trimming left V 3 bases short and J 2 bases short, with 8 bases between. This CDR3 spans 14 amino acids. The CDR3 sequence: CASSFLLPGNTIYF. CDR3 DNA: TGTGCCAGCAGTTTTCTCCTTCCTGGAAACACCATATATTTT.

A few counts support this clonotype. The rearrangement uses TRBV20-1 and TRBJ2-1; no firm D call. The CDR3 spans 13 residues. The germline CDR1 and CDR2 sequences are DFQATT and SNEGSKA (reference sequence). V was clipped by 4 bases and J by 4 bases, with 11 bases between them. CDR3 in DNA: TGCAGTGCTAAGGAAGACACTTACAATGAGCAGTTCTTC. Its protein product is CSAKEDTYNEQFF.

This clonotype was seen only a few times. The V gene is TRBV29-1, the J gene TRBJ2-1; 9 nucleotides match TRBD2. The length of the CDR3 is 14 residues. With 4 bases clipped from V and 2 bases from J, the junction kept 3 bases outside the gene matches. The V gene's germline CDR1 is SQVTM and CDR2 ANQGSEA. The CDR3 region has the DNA TGCAGCGTTGGCCTAGCGGGACCCTACAATGAGCAGTTCTTC. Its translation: CSVGLAGPYNEQFF.

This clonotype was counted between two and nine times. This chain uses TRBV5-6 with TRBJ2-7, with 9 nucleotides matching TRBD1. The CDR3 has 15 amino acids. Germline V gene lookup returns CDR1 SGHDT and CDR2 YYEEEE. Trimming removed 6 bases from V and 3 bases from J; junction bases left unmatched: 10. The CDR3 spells CASTLPRDRDYEQYV. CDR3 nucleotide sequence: TGTGCCAGCACCCTCCCCCGGGACAGGGACTACGAGCAGTACGTC.

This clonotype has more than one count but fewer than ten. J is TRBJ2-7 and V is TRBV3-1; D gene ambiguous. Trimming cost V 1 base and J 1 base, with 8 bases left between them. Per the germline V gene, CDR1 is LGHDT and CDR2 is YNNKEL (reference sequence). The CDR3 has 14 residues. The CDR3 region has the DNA TGTGCCAGCAGCCAAGTATCCCGTTCCTACGAGCAGTACTTC. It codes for CASSQVSRSYEQYF.

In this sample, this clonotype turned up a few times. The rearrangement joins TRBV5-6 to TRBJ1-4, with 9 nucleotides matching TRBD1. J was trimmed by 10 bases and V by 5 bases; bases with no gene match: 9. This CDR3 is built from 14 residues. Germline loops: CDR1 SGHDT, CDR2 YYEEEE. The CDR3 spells CASRRTGAEGKLFF. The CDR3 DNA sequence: TGTGCCAGCAGGCGGACAGGGGCGGAAGGAAAACTGTTTTTT.

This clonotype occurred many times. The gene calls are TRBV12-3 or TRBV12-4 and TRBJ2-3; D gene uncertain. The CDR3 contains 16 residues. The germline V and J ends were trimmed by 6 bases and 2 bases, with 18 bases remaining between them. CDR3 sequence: CASSTPPGQLTDTQYF. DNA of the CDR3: TGTGCCAGCAGCACCCCCCCCGGTCAGCTCACAGATACGCAGTATTTT.

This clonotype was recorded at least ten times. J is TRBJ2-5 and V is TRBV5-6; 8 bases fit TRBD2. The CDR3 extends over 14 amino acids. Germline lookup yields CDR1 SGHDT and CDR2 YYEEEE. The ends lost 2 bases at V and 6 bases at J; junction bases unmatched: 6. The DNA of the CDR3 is TGTGCCAGCAGCTTAGCGGGAGTCCAGAAGACCCAGTACTTC. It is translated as CASSLAGVQKTQYF.

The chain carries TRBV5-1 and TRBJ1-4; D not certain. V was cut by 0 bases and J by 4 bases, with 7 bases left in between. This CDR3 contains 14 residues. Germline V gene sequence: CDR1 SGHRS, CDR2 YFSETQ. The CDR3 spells CASSLEDLNEKLFF. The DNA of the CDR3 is TGCGCCAGCAGCTTGGAGGACCTTAATGAAAAACTGTTTTTT.

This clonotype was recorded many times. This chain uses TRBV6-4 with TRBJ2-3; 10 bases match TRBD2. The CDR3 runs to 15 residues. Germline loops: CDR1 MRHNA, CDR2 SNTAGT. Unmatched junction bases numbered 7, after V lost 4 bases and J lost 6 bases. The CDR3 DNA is TGTGCCAGCAGTGGACTAGCGGGTGGGACGGATACGCAGTATTTT. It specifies CASSGLAGGTDTQYF.

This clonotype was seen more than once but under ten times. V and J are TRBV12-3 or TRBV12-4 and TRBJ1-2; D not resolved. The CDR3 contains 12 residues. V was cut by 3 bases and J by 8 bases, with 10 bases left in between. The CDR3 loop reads CASSFKAIGYTF. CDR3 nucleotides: TGTGCCAGCAGTTTTAAGGCGATCGGCTACACCTTC.

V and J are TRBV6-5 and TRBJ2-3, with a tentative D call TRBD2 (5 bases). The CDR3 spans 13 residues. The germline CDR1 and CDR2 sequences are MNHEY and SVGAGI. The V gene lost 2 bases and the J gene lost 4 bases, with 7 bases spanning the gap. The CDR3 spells CASSYGSSDTQYF. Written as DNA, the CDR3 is TGTGCCAGCAGTTACGGGAGTTCAGATACGCAGTATTTT.

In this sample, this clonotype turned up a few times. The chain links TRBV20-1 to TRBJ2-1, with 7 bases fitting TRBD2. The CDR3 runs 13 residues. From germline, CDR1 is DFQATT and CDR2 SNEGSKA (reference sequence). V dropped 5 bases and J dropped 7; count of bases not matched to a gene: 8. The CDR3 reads CSAGRLARNEQFF. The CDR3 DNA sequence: TGCAGTGCTGGCCGACTAGCTAGGAATGAGCAGTTCTTC.

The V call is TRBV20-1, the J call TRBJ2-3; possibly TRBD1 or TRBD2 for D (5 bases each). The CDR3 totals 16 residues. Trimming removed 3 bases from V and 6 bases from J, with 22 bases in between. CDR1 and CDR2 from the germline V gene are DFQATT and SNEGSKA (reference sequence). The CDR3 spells CSASAGPGRSRDTQYF. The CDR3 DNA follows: TGCAGTGCTAGCGCGGGTCCGGGACGGAGCCGGGATACGCAGTATTTT.

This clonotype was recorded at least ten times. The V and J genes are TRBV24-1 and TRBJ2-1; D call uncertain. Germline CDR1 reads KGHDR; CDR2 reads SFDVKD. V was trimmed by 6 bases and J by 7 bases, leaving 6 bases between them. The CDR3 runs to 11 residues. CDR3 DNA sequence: TGTGCCACCAGTCAGATAAATGAGCAGTTCTTC. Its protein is CATSQINEQFF.

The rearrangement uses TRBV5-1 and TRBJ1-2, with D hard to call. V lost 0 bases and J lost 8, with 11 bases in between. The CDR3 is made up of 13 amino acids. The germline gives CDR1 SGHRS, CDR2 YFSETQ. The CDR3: CASSLDAVGGYTF. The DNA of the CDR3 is TGCGCCAGCAGCTTGGACGCGGTGGGGGGCTACACCTTC.

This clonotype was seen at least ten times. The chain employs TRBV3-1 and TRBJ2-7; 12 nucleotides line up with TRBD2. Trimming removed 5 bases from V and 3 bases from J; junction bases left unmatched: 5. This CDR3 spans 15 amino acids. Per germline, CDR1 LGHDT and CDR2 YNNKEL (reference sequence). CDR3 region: CASSVGLAGIYEQYF. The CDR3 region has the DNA TGTGCCAGCAGCGTGGGACTAGCGGGCATCTACGAGCAGTACTTC.

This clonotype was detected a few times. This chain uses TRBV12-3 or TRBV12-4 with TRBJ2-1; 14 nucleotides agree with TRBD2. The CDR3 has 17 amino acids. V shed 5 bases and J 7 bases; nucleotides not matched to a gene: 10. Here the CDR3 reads CASSPPGLAGVWNEQFF. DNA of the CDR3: TGTGCCAGCAGTCCCCCGGGACTAGCGGGAGTGTGGAATGAGCAGTTCTTC.

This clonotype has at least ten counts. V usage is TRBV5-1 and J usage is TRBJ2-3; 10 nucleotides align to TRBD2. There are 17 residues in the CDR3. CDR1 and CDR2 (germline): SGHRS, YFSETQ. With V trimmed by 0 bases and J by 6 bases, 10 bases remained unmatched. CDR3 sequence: CASSLVSSGSDLDTQYF. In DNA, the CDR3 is TGCGCCAGCAGCTTGGTTTCTAGCGGGAGCGATTTGGATACGCAGTATTTT.

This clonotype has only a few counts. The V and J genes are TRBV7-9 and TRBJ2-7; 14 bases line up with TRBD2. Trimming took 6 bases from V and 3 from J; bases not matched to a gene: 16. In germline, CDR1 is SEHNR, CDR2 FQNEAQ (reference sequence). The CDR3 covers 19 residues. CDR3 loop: CASSRLPGLAGAGHYEQYV. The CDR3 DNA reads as TGTGCCAGCAGTCGACTCCCGGGACTAGCGGGAGCCGGACACTACGAGCAGTACGTC.